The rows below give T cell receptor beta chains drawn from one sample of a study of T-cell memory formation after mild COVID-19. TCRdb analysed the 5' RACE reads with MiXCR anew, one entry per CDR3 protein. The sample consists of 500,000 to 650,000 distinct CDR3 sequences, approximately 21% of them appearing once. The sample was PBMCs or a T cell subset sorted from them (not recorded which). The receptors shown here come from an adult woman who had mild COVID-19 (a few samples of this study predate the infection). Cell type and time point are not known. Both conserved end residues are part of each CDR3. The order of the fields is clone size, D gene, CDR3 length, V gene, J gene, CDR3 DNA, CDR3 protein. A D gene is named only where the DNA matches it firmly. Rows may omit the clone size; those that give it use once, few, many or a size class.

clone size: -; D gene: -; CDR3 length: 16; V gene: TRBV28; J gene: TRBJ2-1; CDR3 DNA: TGTGCCACGAGCAATGGGGGACTTGCTGACCTCAATGAGCAGTTCTTC; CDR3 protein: CATSNGGLADLNEQFF
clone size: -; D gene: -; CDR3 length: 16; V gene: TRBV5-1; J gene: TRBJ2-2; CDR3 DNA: TGCGCCAGCAGCTTATACAGGGAAACGAACACCGGGGAGCTGTTTTTT; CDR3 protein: CASSLYRETNTGELFF
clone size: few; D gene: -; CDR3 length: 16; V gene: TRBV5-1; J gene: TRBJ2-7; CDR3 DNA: TGCGCCAGCAGCTCACGGGGACCGACCATCTCCTACGAGCAGTACTTC; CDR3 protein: CASSSRGPTISYEQYF
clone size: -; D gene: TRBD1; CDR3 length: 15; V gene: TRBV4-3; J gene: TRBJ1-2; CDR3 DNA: TGCGCCAGCAGCTTCGCCGACAGGGGGCAAGGAGGCTACACCTTC; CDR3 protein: CASSFADRGQGGYTF
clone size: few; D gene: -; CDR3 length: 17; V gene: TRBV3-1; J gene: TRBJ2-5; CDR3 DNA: TGTGCCAGCAGCGACCCGCGTGTGGGGAGTTACCAAGAGACCCAGTACTTC; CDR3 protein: CASSDPRVGSYQETQYF
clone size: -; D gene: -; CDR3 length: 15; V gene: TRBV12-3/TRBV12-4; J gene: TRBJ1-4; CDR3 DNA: TGTGCCAGCAGGCCTGAAGGAAGTCTTAATGAAAAACTGTTTTTT; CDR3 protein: CASRPEGSLNEKLFF
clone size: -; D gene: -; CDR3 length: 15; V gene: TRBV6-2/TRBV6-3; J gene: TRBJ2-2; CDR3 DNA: TGTGCCAGCAGTTACCCAGGCATGAACACCGGGGAGCTGTTTTTT; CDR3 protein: CASSYPGMNTGELFF
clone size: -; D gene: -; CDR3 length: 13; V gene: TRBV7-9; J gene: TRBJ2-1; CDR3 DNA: TGTGCCGGCAGCTACGTAGGAACCGATGAGCAGTTCTTC; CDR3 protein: CAGSYVGTDEQFF
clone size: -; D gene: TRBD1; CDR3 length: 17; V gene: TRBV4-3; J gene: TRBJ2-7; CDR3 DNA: TGCGCCAGCAGCCATGGAACGGGGACAGGGGGCCCCTACGAGCAGTACTTC; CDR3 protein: CASSHGTGTGGPYEQYF
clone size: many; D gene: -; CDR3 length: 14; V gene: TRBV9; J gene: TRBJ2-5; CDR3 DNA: TGTGCCAGCAGCGTAGTGGGGGGCCAAGAGACCCAGTACTTC; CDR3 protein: CASSVVGGQETQYF
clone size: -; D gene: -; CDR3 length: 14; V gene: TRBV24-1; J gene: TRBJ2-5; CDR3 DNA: TGTGCCACCAGTGATGGAGGCCCCCGCGAGACCCAGTACTTC; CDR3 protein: CATSDGGPRETQYF
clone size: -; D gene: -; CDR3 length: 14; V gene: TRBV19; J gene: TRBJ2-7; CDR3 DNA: TGTGCCAGTAGTGCCTTTCCTCAGGGATACGAGCAGTACTTC; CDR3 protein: CASSAFPQGYEQYF
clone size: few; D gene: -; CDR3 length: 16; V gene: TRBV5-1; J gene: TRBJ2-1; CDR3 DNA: TGCGCCAGCAGCGTGTCATCCGGGGGACCTTACAATGAGCAGTTCTTC; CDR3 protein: CASSVSSGGPYNEQFF
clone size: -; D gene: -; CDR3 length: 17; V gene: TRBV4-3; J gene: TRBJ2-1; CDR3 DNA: TGCGCCAGCAGCCAAGATCCCTCGGTGAGCTCCTACAATGAGCAGTTCTTC; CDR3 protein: CASSQDPSVSSYNEQFF
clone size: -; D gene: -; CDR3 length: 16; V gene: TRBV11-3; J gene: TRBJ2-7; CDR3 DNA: TGTGCCAGCAGCTTAGAAGACAGGCCTTACCACTACGAGCAGTACTTC; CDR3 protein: CASSLEDRPYHYEQYF
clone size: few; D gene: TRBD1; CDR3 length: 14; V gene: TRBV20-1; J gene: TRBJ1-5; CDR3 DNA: TGCAGTGCATCCCGGACAGGGGTCAATCAGCCCCAGCATTTT; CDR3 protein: CSASRTGVNQPQHF
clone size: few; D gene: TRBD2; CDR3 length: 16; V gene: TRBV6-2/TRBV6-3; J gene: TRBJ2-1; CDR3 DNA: TGTGCCAGCAGTTACTCGCCTAGCGGGGGTGCCAATGAGCAGTTCTTC; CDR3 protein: CASSYSPSGGANEQFF
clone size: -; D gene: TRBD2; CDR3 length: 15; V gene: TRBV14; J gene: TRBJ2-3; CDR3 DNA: TGTGCCAGCAGCCAAGGGCTAGCGGCATGGGATACGCAGTATTTT; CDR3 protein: CASSQGLAAWDTQYF
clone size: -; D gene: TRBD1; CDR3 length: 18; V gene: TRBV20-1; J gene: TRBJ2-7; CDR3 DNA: TGCAGTGCTAGTAACGCGCGGAAACCGGGACAGGGGGCAATAGAGCAGTACTTC; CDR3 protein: CSASNARKPGQGAIEQYF
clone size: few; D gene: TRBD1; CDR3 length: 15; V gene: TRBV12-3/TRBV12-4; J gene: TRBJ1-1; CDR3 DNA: TGTGCCAGCAGTCCTATCACAGGGGTGAACACTGAAGCTTTCTTT; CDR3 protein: CASSPITGVNTEAFF
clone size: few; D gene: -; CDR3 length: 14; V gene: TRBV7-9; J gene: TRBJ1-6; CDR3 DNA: TGTGCCAGCAGCTTAGCTCCGGACAGAGAACCCCTCCACTTT; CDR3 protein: CASSLAPDREPLHF
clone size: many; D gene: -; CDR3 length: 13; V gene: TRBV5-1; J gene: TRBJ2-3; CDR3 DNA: TGCGCCAGCGCCCCCCGCTGGGATGATACGCAGTATTTT; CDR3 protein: CASAPRWDDTQYF
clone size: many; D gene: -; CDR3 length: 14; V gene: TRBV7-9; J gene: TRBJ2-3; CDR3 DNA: TGTGCCAGCAGCTTAATGCAGCACACAGATACGCAGTATTTT; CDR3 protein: CASSLMQHTDTQYF
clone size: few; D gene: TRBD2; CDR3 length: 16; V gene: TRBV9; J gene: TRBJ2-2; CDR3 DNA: TGTGCCAGCAGCGTAGTTAGCGGGGGGGCCTCCGGGGAGCTGTTTTTT; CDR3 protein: CASSVVSGGASGELFF
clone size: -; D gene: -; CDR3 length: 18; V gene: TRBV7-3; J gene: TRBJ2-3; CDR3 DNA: TGTGCCAGCAGCTTAACGTTCGGCCCCGGCTCCCCCACAGATACGCAGTATTTT; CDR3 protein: CASSLTFGPGSPTDTQYF
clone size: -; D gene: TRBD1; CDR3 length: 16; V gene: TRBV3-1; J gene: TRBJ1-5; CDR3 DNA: TGTGCCAGCAGCCAAGGGACAGGGCTTAGCAATCAGCCCCAGCATTTT; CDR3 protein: CASSQGTGLSNQPQHF
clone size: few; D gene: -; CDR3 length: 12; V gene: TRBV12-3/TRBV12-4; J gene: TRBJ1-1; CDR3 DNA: TGTGCCAGCAGTTTATCCGACCCCAGGGCTTTCTTT; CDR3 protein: CASSLSDPRAFF
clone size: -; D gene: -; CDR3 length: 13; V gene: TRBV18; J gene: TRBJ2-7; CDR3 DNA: TGTGCCAGCTCACCCCCCTCAACAGTGGAGCAGTACTTC; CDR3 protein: CASSPPSTVEQYF
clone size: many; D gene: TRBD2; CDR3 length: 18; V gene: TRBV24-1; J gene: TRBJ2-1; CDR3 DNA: TGTGCCACCAGTGCCTGGGCTAGCGGCCTTCCCTCCTACAATGAGCAGTTCTTC; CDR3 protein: CATSAWASGLPSYNEQFF
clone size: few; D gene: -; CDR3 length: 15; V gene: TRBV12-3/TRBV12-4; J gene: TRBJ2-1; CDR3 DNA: TGTGCCAGCAGTACATGGACAAGCTCCTACAATGAGCAGTTCTTC; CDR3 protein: CASSTWTSSYNEQFF
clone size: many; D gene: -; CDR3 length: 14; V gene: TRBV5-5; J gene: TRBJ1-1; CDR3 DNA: TGTGCCAGCAGCTTGGGGTACAGGAACACTGAAGCTTTCTTT; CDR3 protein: CASSLGYRNTEAFF
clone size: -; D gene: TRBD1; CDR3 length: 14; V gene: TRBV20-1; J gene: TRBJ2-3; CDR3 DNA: TGCAGTGCTACCCCAGACAGGGGAGTGGATACGCAGTATTTT; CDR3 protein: CSATPDRGVDTQYF
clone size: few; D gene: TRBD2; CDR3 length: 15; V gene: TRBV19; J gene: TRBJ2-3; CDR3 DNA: TGTGCCAGTAGTTCTACGACTAGCGGTGCAGATACGCAGTATTTT; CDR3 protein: CASSSTTSGADTQYF
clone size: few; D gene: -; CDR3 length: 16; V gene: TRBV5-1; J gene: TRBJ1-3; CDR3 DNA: TGCGCCAGCAGCTTTCAAGTACAGGGCTCTGGAAACACCATATATTTT; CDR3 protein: CASSFQVQGSGNTIYF
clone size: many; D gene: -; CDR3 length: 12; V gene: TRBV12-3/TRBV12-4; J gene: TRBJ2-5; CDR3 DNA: TGTGCCAGCAGTCCCATCCAAGAGACCCAGTACTTC; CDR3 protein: CASSPIQETQYF
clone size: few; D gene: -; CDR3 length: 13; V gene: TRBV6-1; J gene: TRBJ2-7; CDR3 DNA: TGTGCCAGCAGTGAAGGTAGTGCTTACGAGCAGTACTTC; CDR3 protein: CASSEGSAYEQYF
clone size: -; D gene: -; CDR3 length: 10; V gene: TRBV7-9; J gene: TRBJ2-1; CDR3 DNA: TGTGCCGCGACGAGGGTAGAGCAGTTCTTC; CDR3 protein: CAATRVEQFF
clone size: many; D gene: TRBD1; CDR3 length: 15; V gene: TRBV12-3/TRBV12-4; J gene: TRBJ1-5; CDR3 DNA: TGTGCCAGCAGCCCCCAGGGGGGTGGCAATCAGCCCCAGCATTTT; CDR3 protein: CASSPQGGGNQPQHF
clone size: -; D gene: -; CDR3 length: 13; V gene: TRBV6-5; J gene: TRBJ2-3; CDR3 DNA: TGTGCCACCAGGACAGCTGACACAGATACGCAGTATTTT; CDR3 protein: CATRTADTDTQYF